Below are 13 T cell receptor beta chains sequenced from a single sample in a study of T cell responses to AZD1222 COVID-19 vaccine. Some clones are missing from TCRdb's copy, which holds only in-frame ones; the method was immunoSEQ multiplex PCR. The table includes around 150,000 clones, about 92% detected once. The sequences come from peripheral blood, collected 28 days after the second AZD1222 dose. The receptor set was obtained from an adult who received the AZD1222 COVID-19 vaccine.

This CDR3 reads CASTLTRVFF. The CDR3, as DNA: TGTGCCAGCACCCTAACCCGGGTGTTCTTC. The genes are TRBV2 and TRBJ2-1; D is ambiguous. CDR3 length: 10 amino acids. The V end lost 7 bases, the J end lost 15 bases, and 13 bases lay between the germline ends. Germline V gene lookup returns CDR1 SNHLY and CDR2 FYNNEI.

V and J are TRBV7-2 and TRBJ1-1, with D possibly TRBD1 on 5 matching bases. V gave up 5 bases and J gave up 0 bases, with 13 bases separating them. Germline-derived CDR1 and CDR2 are SGHTA and FQGNSA. The CDR3 is 15 amino acids. The CDR3 DNA follows: TGTGCCAGCAGCCCCCAGTCAGGGTTGAACACTGAAGCTTTCTTT. This codes for CASSPQSGLNTEAFF.

Written as DNA, the CDR3 is TGTGCCAGCAGGGAAGTCCTAAACACTGAAGCTTTCTTT. Translating gives CASREVLNTEAFF. This rearrangement joins TRBV7-9 to TRBJ1-1; the D is unclear. The CDR3 has 13 amino acids. Trimming took off 6 bases at V and 2 bases at J, with 10 bases between the two ends. Germline lookup yields CDR1 SEHNR and CDR2 FQNEAQ (reference sequence).

A single count supports this clone. V and J are TRBV19 and TRBJ1-3; D is undetermined. The CDR3 loop spans 16 amino acids. The germline CDR1 and CDR2 sequences are LNHDA and SQIVND (reference sequence). Trimming took 3 bases from V and 2 from J, leaving 14 bases between them. CDR3 in amino acids: CASSIATPGAGNTIYF. CDR3 nucleotides: TGTGCCAGTAGTATCGCCACCCCCGGGGCTGGAAACACCATATATTTT. Filled out from reference TRBV19 and TRBJ1-3, the complete variable domain reads DGGITQSPKYLFRKEGQNVTLSCEQNLNHDAMYWYRQDPGQGLRLIYYSQIVNDFQKGDIAEGYSVSREKKESFPLTVTSAQKNPTAFYLCASSIATPGAGNTIYFGEGSWLTVV.

The chain employs TRBV30 and TRBJ1-2; weak D call: TRBD1 (5 bases). CDR3 length: 14 amino acids. Germline-derived CDR1 and CDR2 are GTSNPN and SVGIG (reference sequence). V lost 4 bases and J 1 base, leaving 13 bases between the germline ends. CDR3 nucleotides: TGTGCCTGGACGCTATTGGGGGGTAACTATGGCTACACCTTC. Protein: CAWTLLGGNYGYTF.

This clone was seen just once. V and J are TRBV24-1 and TRBJ2-1; 8 nucleotides match TRBD1. CDR1 is KGHDR and CDR2 is SFDVKD in the germline V gene. The trim removed 1 base at V and 5 bases at J, leaving 6 bases unmatched. CDR3 length equals 16 residues. The CDR3 DNA follows: TGTGCCACCAGTGATTTTGGACAGGGAATCAACAATGAGCAGTTCTTC. Protein sequence: CATSDFGQGINNEQFF.

This clone was observed a few times. The gene calls are TRBV30 and TRBJ2-3; tentative D call: TRBD2 (5 bases). Germline V lookup: CDR1 GTSNPN, CDR2 SVGIG (reference sequence). The CDR3 loop spans 16 amino acids. V lost 0 bases, J lost 0 bases, and 13 bases lay in between. The CDR3 bases are TGTGCCTGGAGTGTATGGTCGGCGGGTAGCACAGATACGCAGTATTTT. Amino acids: CAWSVWSAGSTDTQYF.

For the CDR3, the DNA is TGCGCCAGCAGCTCCGGTGGGGGGGGAACTGAAGCTTTCTTT. This codes for CASSSGGGGTEAFF. The V and J genes are TRBV5-1 and TRBJ1-1, with D perhaps TRBD1 (5 bases). This CDR3 is 14 amino acids long. V was pared by 3 bases and J by 5 bases, with 14 bases between. From germline, CDR1 is SGHRS and CDR2 YFSETQ.

The chain recombines TRBV2 with TRBJ1-4, with 8 bases matching TRBD1. J gave up 4 bases and V 1 base, and 2 bases lay outside the gene matches. Germline V gene sequence: CDR1 SNHLY, CDR2 FYNNEI. This CDR3 spans 15 amino acids. The CDR3 bases are TGTGCCAGCAGTGAAGAAGGACAGGGTAATGAAAAACTGTTTTTT. Translation gives CASSEEGQGNEKLFF.

This chain joins TRBV28 and TRBJ1-4; D not certain. V was cut by 3 bases and J by 0 bases, with 17 bases left in between. The length of the CDR3 is 18 residues. CDR1 is MDHEN, CDR2 SYDVKM, per germline. CDR3 region: CASSFWQSQIATNEKLFF. CDR3 DNA: TGTGCCAGCAGTTTTTGGCAGTCTCAGATCGCAACTAATGAAAAACTGTTTTTT.

The genes are TRBV10-3 and TRBJ2-2; D is possibly TRBD1 (5 bases). Germline V CDR1 and CDR2: ENHRY, SYGVKD. The V gene lost 8 bases and the J gene lost 4 bases, with 11 bases spanning the gap. The CDR3 length is 13 residues. The CDR3 DNA follows: TGTGCCATCCACGACAGCCTCACCGGGGAGCTGTTTTTT. Translated, it gives CAIHDSLTGELFF.

The chain is built from TRBV24-1 and TRBJ2-7; the match to TRBD1 covers 9 bases. This CDR3 spans 17 amino acids. Germline CDR1 is KGHDR and CDR2 is SFDVKD. Losses at the gene ends were 7 bases for V and 2 bases for J; bases not matched to a gene: 14. CDR3 nucleotides: TGTGCCACCAGAAGAACCGGGACAGGGTTATTGCCCTACGAGCAGTACTTC. It encodes CATRRTGTGLLPYEQYF.

The chain employs TRBV19 and TRBJ2-6; 10 bases agree with TRBD2. Losses at the gene ends were 9 bases for V and 2 bases for J; bases not matched to a gene: 7. Germline V gene sequence: CDR1 LNHDA, CDR2 SQIVND (reference sequence). CDR3 length: 16 amino acids. CDR3 bases: TGTGCCAGCCCCGGACTAGCGGTAGCTGGGGCCAACGTCCTGACTTTC. Residues: CASPGLAVAGANVLTF.